This entry concerns a single T cell receptor (beta chain). Its antigen remains unidentified. No base quality information exists; no much larger clone differs at one position. This sample is drawn from a study of blood T cell repertoires in COVID-19 (dated by TCRdb to 2018 to 2020). As for the study more broadly: Collaborator samples came from the United States, Italy and Spain and covered acute and convalescent phases of COVID-19. The prospective study material was composed of cDNA or gDNA derived from T cells, B-cell-depleted T cells, or PBMCs. The dataset comprised deeply sampled blood TCRbeta repertoires from subjects exposed to, actively infected with, or recovered from COVID-19. The repertoires were released in a freely available public database meant as a resource for research on the immune response to SARS-CoV-2. The samples were drawn from the first 160 participants of the ongoing ImmuneRACE study and from over 950 subjects provided by 6 global collaborators. A de-identified subject ID, COVID-19 status, age in years and sex were almost always included in the sample metadata. HLA class I and class II types, where available, came from metadata supplied by the sample provider rather than from assay-based typing.

Whole blood was collected in K2EDTA tubes by collaborating institutions according to the institutions' own protocols. Collaborator samples were shipped for TCRbeta analysis as frozen whole blood, isolated PBMCs, or DNA extracted from either sample type. What the study reported, not specific to this receptor: How much clinical and demographic metadata was included differed by source and by participant, and the metadata was provided uncurated.

The immunoSEQ Assay, a bias-controlled multiplex PCR, was used to amplify TCRbeta CDR3 regions from genomic DNA. The authors' analysis ran thus. The number of nucleated cells in each sample was estimated by amplification of reference gene primers within the assay. To quantify the absolute abundance of each unique TCRbeta CDR3 rearrangement, sequence reads were collapsed and filtered. For each sample, productive Simpson clonality was calculated as the square root of Simpson's diversity index over productive rearrangements. TCRdb took over this immuneACCESS table, retaining in-frame rearrangements with V and J assigned. Such tables are incomplete; in checked studies, under half of the missing clones stem from an unresolved V gene, and the remainder is unexplained. V, J and clone size are those of that table, while D and trimming were read from the DNA. In all, the sample holds around 230,000 clones, and approximately 80% of those were seen once. Roughly 27% of the sample lies in the top ten.

The germline V gene (reference sequence) specifies SEHNR as CDR1 and FQNEAQ as CDR2. V is trimmed back by 6 bases and J by 4 bases, and the junction contains 6 bases that no gene match accounts for. Its CDR3 holds 14 amino acids, cysteine through phenylalanine. This entry keeps only the CDR3 DNA: 42 bases, framed from base 1. The clonotype was recovered from a man aged 35 to 55 with acute or convalescent COVID-19. The sequenced material came from peripheral blood. The V gene is TRBV7-9 and the J gene is TRBJ2-3; 8 junctional bases match TRBD2. The bases read TGTGCCAGCAGTTTTAGCGGGGAAGCAGATACGCAGTATTTT. This encodes CASSFSGEADTQYF. Full variable domain (CDR3 extended with the reference TRBV7-9 and TRBJ2-3 proteins): DTGVSQNPRHKITKRGQNVTFRCDPISEHNRLYWYRQTLGQGPEFLTYFQNEAQLEKSRLLSDRFSAERPKGSFSTLEIQRTEQGDSAMYLCASSFSGEADTQYFGPGTRLTVL.